What follows are 31 T cell receptor beta chains derived from one specimen sequenced in a study of T-cell memory formation after mild COVID-19 (dated by TCRdb to 2020 to 2022). The library was prepared using 5' RACE. For sequencing, an Illumina NovaSeq 6000 was employed. The public reads were reprocessed in TCRdb via fastp at Q25 and MiXCR, keeping in-frame beta chains. Rows with one shared CDR3 protein collapse into an entry with the most common genes and DNA. This sample holds 400,000 to 450,000 distinct CDR3 sequences; more than 15% were observed only once. The biggest ten clones account for approximately 21% of the sample. The material sequenced was PBMCs or a T cell subset sorted from them (not recorded which). These receptors all stem from a man between 18 and 29 years old who had mild COVID-19 (a few samples of this study predate the infection). The sample titles of this study are shuffled in the database, so cell type and time point are left out; the donor was told from shared clones.

The V and J genes are TRBV5-1 and TRBJ1-2; unclear D gene. The germline gives CDR1 SGHRS, CDR2 YFSETQ. Trimming cost V 5 bases and J 4 bases, with 9 bases left between them. The CDR3 length is 12 residues. The CDR3 here is CASRQEPYGYTF. Here the CDR3 DNA reads TGCGCCAGCAGGCAGGAACCCTATGGCTACACCTTC.

The table lists this clonotype with a few counts. The rearrangement links TRBV9 to TRBJ1-2; unclear D gene. With 0 bases removed from V and 8 bases from J, the gap between germline ends came to 11 bases. CDR1 is SGDLS, CDR2 YYNGEE, per germline. The CDR3 length is 13 residues. The CDR3 loop reads CASSVGVGNGYTF. Written as DNA, the CDR3 is TGTGCCAGCAGCGTAGGTGTAGGGAACGGCTACACCTTC.

The chain has TRBV7-8 and TRBJ2-5, with D possibly TRBD1 on 6 matching bases. The CDR3 is 13 residues long. Germline V gene data show CDR1 as SGHVS and CDR2 as FQNEAQ. V lost 5 bases and J lost 3, with 10 bases in between. The chain's CDR3 is CASSPWDKETQYF. CDR3 in DNA: TGTGCCAGCAGCCCGTGGGACAAAGAGACCCAGTACTTC.

V is TRBV27 and J is TRBJ2-3, with TRBD1 identical over 10 bases. CDR1 is MNHEY and CDR2 is SMNVEV in the germline V gene (reference sequence). This CDR3 region has 15 residues. Losses at the gene ends were 3 bases for V and 5 bases for J; bases not matched to a gene: 5. CDR3: CASSLMGQGRDTQYF. The CDR3 region has the DNA TGTGCCAGCAGTTTGATGGGACAGGGGCGAGATACGCAGTATTTT.

This sequence joins TRBV19 and TRBJ1-1; D unclear. V gave up 4 bases and J gave up 1 base, with 10 bases separating them. The CDR3 is 14 residues long. Germline-derived CDR1 and CDR2 are LNHDA and SQIVND (reference sequence). Here the CDR3 DNA reads TGTGCCAGTAGTAGAGGGTGGGGGAACACTGAAGCTTTCTTT. Protein sequence: CASSRGWGNTEAFF.

The V gene is TRBV6-5, the J gene TRBJ1-2; the D is unclear. The germline V and J ends were trimmed by 4 bases and 7 bases, with 13 bases remaining between them. The germline gives CDR1 MNHEY, CDR2 SVGAGI. This CDR3 has 13 residues. CDR3 sequence: CASSSRSSPGYTF. CDR3 sequence (DNA): TGTGCCAGCAGTTCCCGGTCCAGTCCTGGCTACACCTTC.

A few counts support this clonotype. The chain is built from TRBV6-1 and TRBJ2-5; no clear D. V was shortened by 4 bases and J by 5 bases, with 14 bases between the two germline ends. Germline V gene lookup returns CDR1 MNHNS and CDR2 SASEGT. The CDR3 sequence is 14 residues long. CDR3: CASSGSDRRETQYF. DNA for the CDR3: TGTGCCAGCAGTGGGTCGGACCGGCGGGAGACCCAGTACTTC.

This chain links TRBV12-3 or TRBV12-4 with TRBJ2-1; 11 bases are shared with TRBD2. With V trimmed by 6 bases and J by 7 bases, 14 bases remained unmatched. The CDR3 is 17 residues long. The CDR3 region has the DNA TGTGCCAGCAGCCCTAGATCCGGACTAGCGGGCCTTAATGAGCAGTTCTTC. It codes for CASSPRSGLAGLNEQFF.

The chain links TRBV25-1 to TRBJ2-5, with a tentative D call TRBD2 (6 bases). The CDR3 sequence is 15 residues long. The V gene lost 0 bases and the J gene lost 4 bases, with 12 bases spanning the gap. CDR1 and CDR2 from the germline V gene are MGHDK and SYGVNS. DNA for the CDR3: TGTGCCAGCAGTGAATATACGGGACTCCTAGAGACCCAGTACTTC. It specifies CASSEYTGLLETQYF.

The rearrangement joins TRBV5-1 to TRBJ2-3; 7 nucleotides match TRBD2. CDR1 and CDR2 (germline): SGHRS, YFSETQ. CDR3 length equals 16 residues. V dropped 1 base and J dropped 3; count of bases not matched to a gene: 8. CDR3 in amino acids: CASSLISGVGTDTQYF. The CDR3 bases are TGCGCCAGCAGCTTGATCAGCGGGGTGGGAACAGATACGCAGTATTTT.

This clonotype was found many times. The V and J genes are TRBV7-3 and TRBJ2-1; 8 bases are shared with TRBD2. The germline CDR1 and CDR2 sequences are SGHTA and FQGTGA. The CDR3 length is 15 residues. The junction had 3 bases not matched to a gene; V was cut back by 5 bases and J by 0 bases. This chain's CDR3 is CASSRGGSSYNEQFF. CDR3 nucleotides: TGTGCCAGCAGCCGGGGGGGAAGCTCCTACAATGAGCAGTTCTTC.

The rearrangement joins TRBV20-1 to TRBJ2-3; D is unresolved. Trimming removed 6 bases at V and 1 base at J, with 11 bases between. In germline, CDR1 is DFQATT, CDR2 SNEGSKA (reference sequence). CDR3 length: 13 residues. The CDR3 loop is CSAPTARTDTQYF. CDR3 nucleotides: TGCAGTGCCCCTACTGCACGCACAGATACGCAGTATTTT.

Concerning this clonotype itself: A much larger clone lies one base from this, so it may be a read error. The rearrangement links TRBV5-1 to TRBJ2-7; weak D call: TRBD1 (6 bases). The V end lost 3 bases, the J end lost 0 bases, and 16 bases lay between the germline ends. Germline V gives CDR1 SGHRS, CDR2 YFSETQ. CDR3 length equals 16 residues. The CDR3 sequence is CASSSVPGQISYEQYF. DNA for the CDR3: TGCGCCAGCAGCTCGGTACCTGGACAGATCTCCTACGAGCAGTACTTC.

This clonotype appeared a few times. The V gene is TRBV4-3, the J gene TRBJ1-2, with a tentative D call TRBD1 (5 bases). The V end was cut by 3 bases, the J end by 5 bases, with 16 bases between. The CDR3 loop spans 15 amino acids. Germline CDR1 is LGHNA and CDR2 is YSLEER. The CDR3 reads CASSQGGGTAYGYTF. The CDR3 coding sequence is TGCGCCAGCAGCCAGGGGGGAGGCACGGCGTATGGCTACACCTTC.

The chain couples TRBV5-1 to TRBJ2-5; possible D gene TRBD2, 6 bases. CDR3 length: 13 amino acids. The germline V gene encodes CDR1 SGHRS and CDR2 YFSETQ. With 6 bases removed from V and 1 base from J, the gap between germline ends came to 10 bases. CDR3 sequence (DNA): TGCGCCAGCAATCGGGGGATCCAAGAGACCCAGTACTTC. It encodes CASNRGIQETQYF.

This clonotype was detected only a few times. V usage is TRBV29-1 and J usage is TRBJ2-7, with D perhaps TRBD1 (5 bases). V was shortened by 3 bases and J by 7 bases, with 16 bases between the two germline ends. Germline V lookup: CDR1 SQVTM, CDR2 ANQGSEA. The CDR3 consists of 13 residues. The CDR3 DNA reads TGCAGCGTTGATGGGTCCAGGGCGAGTGAGCAGTACTTC. Translated: CSVDGSRASEQYF.

The chain couples TRBV4-1 to TRBJ1-2; D ambiguous. From germline, CDR1 is MGHRA and CDR2 YSYEKL. The ends were cut back, 0 bases at V and 7 bases at J, with 15 bases in the middle. The CDR3 runs 15 residues. CDR3 sequence: CASSQDPARRAGYTF. Written as DNA, the CDR3 is TGCGCCAGCAGCCAAGATCCGGCTCGTCGGGCTGGCTACACCTTC.

This clonotype has more than one count but fewer than ten. V and J are TRBV4-1 and TRBJ1-6, with 7 bases that match TRBD1. The V and J ends lost 1 base and 7 bases, in that order; junction bases with no gene match: 4. CDR1 is MGHRA and CDR2 is YSYEKL in the germline V gene. This CDR3 comprises 15 residues. CDR3 sequence (DNA): TGCGCCAGCAGCCAAGTCGGACAGGTCAATTCACCCCTCCACTTT. This encodes CASSQVGQVNSPLHF.

This clonotype has at least ten counts. This chain uses TRBV5-1 with TRBJ2-6; weak D call: TRBD2 (7 bases). From germline, CDR1 is SGHRS and CDR2 YFSETQ. Trimming shortened V by 0 bases and J by 2 bases, and 12 bases separated the two germline ends. The CDR3 has 17 amino acids. The DNA of the CDR3 is TGCGCCAGCAGCTTGGTTCGGGGGGCGGCTGGGGCCAACGTCCTGACTTTC. Translation gives CASSLVRGAAGANVLTF.

CDR3: CASSVQGGARNEQFF. CDR3 nucleotides: TGTGCCAGCAGCGTTCAGGGGGGGGCGAGGAATGAGCAGTTCTTC. This chain joins TRBV9 and TRBJ2-1, with D perhaps given as TRBD1 or TRBD2 (7 bases each). The CDR3 extends over 15 amino acids. Per the germline V gene, CDR1 is SGDLS and CDR2 is YYNGEE. V lost 2 bases, J lost 7 bases, and 16 bases lay in between.

This clonotype was seen many times. The rearrangement uses TRBV5-6 and TRBJ2-3, with D uncertain. The ends were cut back, 1 base at V and 0 bases at J, with 6 bases in the middle. The CDR3 contains 14 residues. The V gene's germline CDR1 is SGHDT and CDR2 YYEEEE. CDR3 sequence: CASSLRISTDTQYF. The CDR3 DNA follows: TGTGCCAGCAGCTTGCGGATTAGCACAGATACGCAGTATTTT.

This chain connects TRBV15 to TRBJ2-1, with 10 bases fitting TRBD2. The J segment lost 10 bases and the V segment lost 3 bases, leaving 12 bases of the junction unmatched. CDR3 length equals 16 residues. Germline V gene lookup returns CDR1 LNHNV and CDR2 YYDKDF (reference sequence). Written as DNA, the CDR3 is TGTGCCACCAGCAGTTCTAGCGGGGGAAGGGGTAGGGAGCAGTTCTTC. Its protein is CATSSSSGGRGREQFF.

V is TRBV9 and J is TRBJ2-2; D is ambiguous. Germline CDR1 is SGDLS and CDR2 is YYNGEE. CDR3 size: 13 residues. Trimming took 3 bases from V and 7 from J, leaving 10 bases between them. This CDR3 reads CASSARVNGELFF. Here the CDR3 DNA reads TGTGCCAGCAGCGCGAGAGTTAACGGGGAGCTGTTTTTT.

This clonotype has just a few counts. This chain connects TRBV5-4 to TRBJ2-5; 10 bases map to TRBD1. V lost 3 bases, J lost 5 bases, and 7 bases stayed unmatched. Germline V gene sequence: CDR1 SGHNT, CDR2 YYREEE (reference sequence). The length of the CDR3 is 15 residues. CDR3 nucleotide sequence: TGTGCCAGCAGCTCCACGGGACAGGGGATGGAGACCCAGTACTTC. Amino acid sequence: CASSSTGQGMETQYF.

The sample holds a few counts of this clonotype. V gene TRBV23-1 combines with J gene TRBJ2-2; 11 nucleotides agree with TRBD1. TRBV23-1 is classed as an ORF, of uncertain function. V trimming: 4 bases; J trimming: 7 bases; junction bases outside the gene matches: 2. This CDR3 is 14 amino acids long. This chain's CDR3 is CASSRDRGIGELFF. DNA of the CDR3: TGCGCCAGCAGTCGGGACAGGGGGATCGGGGAGCTGTTTTTT.

CDR3 sequence reads: CATSKGYTQYF. The CDR3 DNA is TGTGCCACCAGTAAGGGGTATACGCAGTATTTT. The rearrangement links TRBV24-1 to TRBJ2-3; possibly TRBD1 for D (5 bases). With 6 bases removed from V and 7 bases from J, the gap between germline ends came to 7 bases. The CDR3 is 11 residues long. From germline, CDR1 is KGHDR and CDR2 SFDVKD.

This chain links TRBV19 with TRBJ1-5, with D maybe TRBD1 (6 bases). Germline V CDR1 and CDR2: LNHDA, SQIVND (reference sequence). V was trimmed by 8 bases and J by 3 bases, leaving 14 bases between them. The CDR3 runs 14 residues. The CDR3 DNA sequence: TGTGCCAGTCGCGGGGGGCTTACCAATCAGCCCCAGCATTTT. Translation: CASRGGLTNQPQHF.

This clonotype came up a few times. The rearrangement uses TRBV7-9 and TRBJ1-1, with 9 bases identical to TRBD1. The junction had 12 bases not matched to a gene; V was cut back by 7 bases and J by 6 bases. The germline gives CDR1 SEHNR, CDR2 FQNEAQ (reference sequence). The CDR3 is made up of 15 amino acids. The CDR3 DNA is TGTGCCAGCACCCGCCGGGACAGGGTAGTGGCTGAAGCTTTCTTT. Translating it yields CASTRRDRVVAEAFF.

This chain links TRBV12-3 or TRBV12-4 with TRBJ1-5; D ambiguous. The CDR3 consists of 14 residues. Trimming removed 3 bases at V and 4 bases at J, with 10 bases between. The CDR3 DNA reads TGTGCCAGCAGTTTTCACCGTAGTAATCAGCCCCAGCATTTT. Protein sequence: CASSFHRSNQPQHF.

This clonotype was counted between two and nine times. V and J are TRBV6-5 and TRBJ2-3; no definite D call. The CDR3 sequence is 12 residues long. Trimming left V 9 bases short and J 13 bases short, with 20 bases between. CDR1 MNHEY and CDR2 SVGAGI come from the germline V gene. This chain's CDR3 is CASRYPHSHKYF. The CDR3, as DNA: TGTGCCAGTCGGTACCCCCACAGCCATAAGTATTTT.

J is TRBJ2-5 and V is TRBV5-1; D is tentatively TRBD1 or TRBD2 (6 bases each). Trimming took 8 bases from V and 0 from J, leaving 11 bases between them. CDR3 length: 13 amino acids. CDR1 is SGHRS, CDR2 YFSETQ, per germline. The CDR3: CASKGGNQETQYF. In DNA form, the CDR3 reads TGCGCCAGTAAAGGGGGGAACCAAGAGACCCAGTACTTC.